Presented here are 9 T cell receptor beta chains from one specimen sequenced in a study of HIV-infected patients and healthy controls. Reverse transcription used around 500 ng RNA and constant-region primers for alpha and beta. Alpha and beta chain libraries were made separately by chain-specific third strand synthesis with multiplexing indices. TCRdb reanalysed the 5' RACE reads using MiXCR and keeps one entry per CDR3 protein. Here the sample spans 19,000 or so distinct CDR3 sequences, about 9.4% being singletons. Whole blood was used without fractionation, so all unsorted peripheral T cells were included. Input material: blood. The receptor source for this set is an adult in good health.

This clonotype was recorded a few times. The V call is TRBV5-6, the J call TRBJ2-1; the match to TRBD2 covers 13 bases. This CDR3 has 17 residues. Trimming took 3 bases from V and 9 from J; bases not matched to a gene: 12. Germline lookup yields CDR1 SGHDT and CDR2 YYEEEE. Written as DNA, the CDR3 is TGTGCCAGCAGCTCGCTCTGGACTAGCGGGAGTATCGGTGAGCAGTTCTTC. As protein: CASSSLWTSGSIGEQFF.

This clonotype has at least ten counts. The rearrangement uses TRBV9 and TRBJ2-1; 8 positions match TRBD2. Germline CDR1 and CDR2: SGDLS and YYNGEE. The CDR3 extends over 15 amino acids. Losses at the gene ends were 7 bases for V and 6 bases for J; bases not matched to a gene: 12. In nucleotides, the CDR3 is TGTGCCAGCGCCCCCCCCGGGACTAGACTCAATGAGCAGTTCTTC. This codes for CASAPPGTRLNEQFF. The complete variable domain, with remaining parts taken from reference TRBV9 and TRBJ2-1, reads DSGVTQTPKHLITATGQRVTLRCSPRSGDLSVYWYQQSLDQGLQFLIQYYNGEERAKGNILERFSAQQFPDLHSELNLSSLELGDSALYFCASAPPGTRLNEQFFGPGTRLTVL.

This clonotype was picked up a small number of times. The chain couples TRBV5-1 to TRBJ2-3; the D is unclear. Germline V lookup: CDR1 SGHRS, CDR2 YFSETQ. The CDR3 spans 15 residues. The germline V and J ends were trimmed by 0 bases and 2 bases, with 10 bases remaining between them. This chain's CDR3 is CASSLDGRLTDTQYF. CDR3 DNA sequence: TGCGCCAGCAGCTTGGATGGCAGACTCACAGATACGCAGTATTTT.

This clonotype qualifies as medium-sized. The chain has TRBV28 and TRBJ2-3; no firm D call. Trimming stripped 6 bases from V and 3 bases from J, with 7 bases between. The CDR3 runs 12 residues. CDR1 MDHEN and CDR2 SYDVKM come from the germline V gene. The CDR3 DNA sequence: TGTGCCAGCAGGCAATTGACAGATACGCAGTATTTT. Protein sequence: CASRQLTDTQYF.

This clonotype was counted ten times or more. The genes are TRBV2 and TRBJ1-5; D is ambiguous. The CDR3 spans 15 residues. V was clipped by 1 base and J by 4 bases, with 11 bases between them. CDR1 SNHLY and CDR2 FYNNEI come from the germline V gene. The CDR3 sequence: CASSEVRMGNQPQHF. The CDR3 DNA reads as TGTGCCAGCAGTGAAGTACGCATGGGGAATCAGCCCCAGCATTTT.

This chain links TRBV12-3 or TRBV12-4 with TRBJ2-2; D is unresolved. V was shortened by 4 bases and J by 3 bases, with 3 bases between the two germline ends. There are 12 residues in the CDR3. CDR3 loop: CASSWDTGELFF. As DNA, the CDR3 is TGTGCCAGCAGTTGGGACACCGGGGAGCTGTTTTTT.

This clonotype was detected many times. The rearrangement joins TRBV15 to TRBJ2-1; maybe TRBD2 (5 bases). Germline V gene lookup returns CDR1 LNHNV and CDR2 YYDKDF (reference sequence). The V end was cut by 1 base, the J end by 2 bases, with 9 bases between. This CDR3 spans 15 amino acids. CDR3 in amino acids: CATSRVERTYNEQFF. The CDR3 DNA reads as TGTGCCACCAGCAGAGTGGAGCGGACCTACAATGAGCAGTTCTTC.

By share, this clonotype counts as medium-sized. The chain links TRBV5-1 to TRBJ2-1; D remains ambiguous. The CDR3 sequence is 15 residues long. The germline V gene has CDR1 SGHRS and CDR2 YFSETQ. Trimming took 3 bases from V and 5 from J, leaving 15 bases between them. Here the CDR3 reads CASSSTVSPNNEQFF. CDR3 in DNA: TGCGCCAGCAGCTCCACGGTGAGTCCTAACAATGAGCAGTTCTTC.

At least ten counts were recorded for this clonotype. This chain's CDR3 is CSVVRGLGEQYF. The CDR3 DNA follows: TGCAGCGTTGTGCGGGGACTGGGCGAGCAGTACTTC. The rearrangement links TRBV29-1 to TRBJ2-7; possible D gene TRBD2, 6 bases. This CDR3 is built from 12 residues. Germline V gene data show CDR1 as SQVTM and CDR2 as ANQGSEA. Trimming shortened V by 4 bases and J by 6 bases, and 13 bases separated the two germline ends.